What follows are 3 T cell receptor beta chains derived from one specimen sequenced in a study of shared clonotypes between healthy human individuals. Method: immunoSEQ multiplex PCR; TCRdb's copy keeps in-frame clones and lacks some. The data contain about 2.3 million clones, 90% to 95% of them seen just once; the ten biggest clones take up about 0.41%. The sequencing input was naive CD4+ T cells from PBMCs. The subset was: CD45RA+ positively selected. The receptors were sampled from a man aged 18 to 30 in good health. Some clones in this sample may be carry-over from other donors' samples.

This rearrangement joins TRBV19 to TRBJ2-1, with D hard to call. Germline V gene lookup returns CDR1 LNHDA and CDR2 SQIVND (reference sequence). V was shortened by 2 bases and J by 7 bases, with 6 bases between the two germline ends. The CDR3 runs 12 residues. In DNA, the CDR3 is TGTGCCAGTAGTATACTGGGGAATGAGCAGTTCTTC. Its protein product is CASSILGNEQFF.

CDR3 residues: CASSLGLQGLGGYTF. In DNA, the CDR3 is TGTGCCAGCAGTTTAGGTCTACAGGGACTGGGGGGCTACACCTTC. The rearrangement joins TRBV28 to TRBJ1-2; tentatively, D is TRBD1 (6 bases). The CDR3 consists of 15 residues. Germline assignment: CDR1 MDHEN and CDR2 SYDVKM. The V end lost 2 bases, the J end lost 8 bases, and 18 bases lay between the germline ends.

Details on this clone: Other DNA sequences in the sample encode the same CDR3. The chain uses TRBV18 and TRBJ2-3; maybe TRBD2 (5 bases). Germline V lookup: CDR1 KGHSH, CDR2 LQKENI. This CDR3 contains 13 residues. The V gene lost 3 bases and the J gene lost 5 bases, with 9 bases spanning the gap. CDR3 sequence (DNA): TGTGCCAGCTCACCCAATCGGGGAGATACGCAGTATTTT. Protein product: CASSPNRGDTQYF.